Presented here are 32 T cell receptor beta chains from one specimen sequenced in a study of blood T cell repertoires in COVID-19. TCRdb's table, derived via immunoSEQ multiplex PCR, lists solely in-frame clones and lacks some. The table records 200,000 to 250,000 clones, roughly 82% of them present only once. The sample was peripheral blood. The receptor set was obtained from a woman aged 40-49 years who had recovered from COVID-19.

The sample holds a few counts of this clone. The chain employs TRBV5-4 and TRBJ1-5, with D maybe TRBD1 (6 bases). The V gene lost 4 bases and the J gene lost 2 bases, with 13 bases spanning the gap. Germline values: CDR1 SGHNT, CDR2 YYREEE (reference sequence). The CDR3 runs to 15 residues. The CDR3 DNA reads TGTGCCAGCAGCCAAGGGGGAGATGGCAATCAGCCCCAGCATTTT. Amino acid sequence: CASSQGGDGNQPQHF.

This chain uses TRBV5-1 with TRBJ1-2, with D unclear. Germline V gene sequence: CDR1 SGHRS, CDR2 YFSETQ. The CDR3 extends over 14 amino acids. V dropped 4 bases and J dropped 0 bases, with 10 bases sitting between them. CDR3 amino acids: CASSISDTNYGYTF. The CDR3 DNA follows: TGCGCCAGCAGCATATCCGACACTAACTATGGCTACACCTTC. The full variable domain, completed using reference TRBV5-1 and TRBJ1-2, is KAGVTQTPRYLIKTRGQQVTLSCSPISGHRSVSWYQQTPGQGLQFLFEYFSETQRNKGNFPGRFSGRQFSNSRSEMNVSTLELGDSALYLCASSISDTNYGYTFGSGTRLTVV.

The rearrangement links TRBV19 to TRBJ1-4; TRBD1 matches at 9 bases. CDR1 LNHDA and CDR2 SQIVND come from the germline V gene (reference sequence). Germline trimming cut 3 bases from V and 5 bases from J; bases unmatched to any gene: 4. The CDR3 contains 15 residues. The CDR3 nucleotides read TGTGCCAGTAGTATGGACGGGACAGGGAATGAAAAACTGTTTTTT. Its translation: CASSMDGTGNEKLFF. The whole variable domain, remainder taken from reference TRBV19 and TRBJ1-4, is DGGITQSPKYLFRKEGQNVTLSCEQNLNHDAMYWYRQDPGQGLRLIYYSQIVNDFQKGDIAEGYSVSREKKESFPLTVTSAQKNPTAFYLCASSMDGTGNEKLFFGSGTQLSVL.

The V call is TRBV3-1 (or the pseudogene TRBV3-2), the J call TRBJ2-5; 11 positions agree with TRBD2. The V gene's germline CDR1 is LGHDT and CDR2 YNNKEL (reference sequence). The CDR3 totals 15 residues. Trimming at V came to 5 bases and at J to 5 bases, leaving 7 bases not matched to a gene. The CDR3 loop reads CASSGETSGVETQYF. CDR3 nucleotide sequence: TGTGCCAGCAGCGGGGAGACTAGCGGGGTGGAGACCCAGTACTTC.

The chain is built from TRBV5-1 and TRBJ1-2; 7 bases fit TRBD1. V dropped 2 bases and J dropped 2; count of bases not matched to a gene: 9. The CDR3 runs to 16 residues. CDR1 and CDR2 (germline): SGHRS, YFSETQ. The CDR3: CASSFTGERGNYGYTF. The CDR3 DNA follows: TGCGCCAGCAGCTTTACAGGGGAAAGGGGGAACTATGGCTACACCTTC.

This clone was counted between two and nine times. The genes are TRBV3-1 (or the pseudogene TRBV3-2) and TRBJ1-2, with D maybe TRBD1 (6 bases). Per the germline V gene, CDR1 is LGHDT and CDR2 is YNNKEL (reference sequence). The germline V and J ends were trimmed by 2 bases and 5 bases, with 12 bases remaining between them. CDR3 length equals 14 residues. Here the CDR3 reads CASSQQPRGYGYTF. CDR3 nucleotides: TGTGCCAGCAGCCAACAACCCAGGGGATATGGCTACACCTTC.

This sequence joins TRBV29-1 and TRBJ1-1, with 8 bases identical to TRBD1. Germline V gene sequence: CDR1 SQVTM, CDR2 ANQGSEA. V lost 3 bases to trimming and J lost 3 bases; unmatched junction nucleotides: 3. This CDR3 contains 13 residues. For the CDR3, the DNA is TGCAGCGTTGAGACAGGGGACGACACTGAAGCTTTCTTT. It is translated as CSVETGDDTEAFF.

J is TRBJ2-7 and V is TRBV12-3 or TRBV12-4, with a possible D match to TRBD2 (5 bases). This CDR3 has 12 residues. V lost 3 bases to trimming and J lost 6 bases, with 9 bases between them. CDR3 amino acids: CASSFGVSEQYF. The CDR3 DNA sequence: TGTGCCAGCAGTTTCGGGGTATCCGAGCAGTACTTC.

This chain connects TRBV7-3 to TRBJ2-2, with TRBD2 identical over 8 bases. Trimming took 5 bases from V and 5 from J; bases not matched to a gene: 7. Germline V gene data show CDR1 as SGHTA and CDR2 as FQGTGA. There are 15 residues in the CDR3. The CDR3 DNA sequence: TGTGCCAGCAGCCCGGGAGGGGGATCTACCGGGGAGCTGTTTTTT. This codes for CASSPGGGSTGELFF.

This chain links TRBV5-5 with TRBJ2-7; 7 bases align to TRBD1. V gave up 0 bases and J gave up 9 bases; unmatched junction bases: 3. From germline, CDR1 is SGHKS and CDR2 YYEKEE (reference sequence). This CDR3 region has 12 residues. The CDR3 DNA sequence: TGTGCCAGCAGCTTGGAGGGGGCAGTGCAGTACTTC. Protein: CASSLEGAVQYF.

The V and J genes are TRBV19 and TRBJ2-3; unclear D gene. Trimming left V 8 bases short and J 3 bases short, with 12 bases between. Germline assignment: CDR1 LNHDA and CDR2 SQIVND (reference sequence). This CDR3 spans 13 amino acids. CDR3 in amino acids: CASGEWVTDTQYF. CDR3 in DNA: TGTGCCAGTGGAGAGTGGGTTACAGATACGCAGTATTTT.

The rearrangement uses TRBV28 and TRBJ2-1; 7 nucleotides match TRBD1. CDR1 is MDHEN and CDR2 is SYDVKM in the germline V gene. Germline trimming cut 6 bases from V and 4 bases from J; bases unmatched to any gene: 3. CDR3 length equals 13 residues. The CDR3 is CASRTGNYNEQFF. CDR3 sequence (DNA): TGTGCCAGCAGGACAGGGAATTACAATGAGCAGTTCTTC.

The CDR3 protein is CSAGQGNYGYTF. The CDR3 nucleotides read TGCAGCGCGGGACAGGGAAACTATGGCTACACCTTC. The rearrangement links TRBV29-1 to TRBJ1-2; 9 positions agree with TRBD1. Trimming at V came to 7 bases and at J to 2 bases, leaving 2 bases not matched to a gene. This CDR3 region has 12 residues. The germline CDR1 and CDR2 sequences are SQVTM and ANQGSEA.

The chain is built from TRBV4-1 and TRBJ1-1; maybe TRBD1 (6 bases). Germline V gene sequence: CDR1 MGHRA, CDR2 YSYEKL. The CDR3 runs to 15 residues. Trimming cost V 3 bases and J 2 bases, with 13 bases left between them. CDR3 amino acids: CASSQEHRVNTEAFF. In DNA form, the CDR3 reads TGCGCCAGCAGCCAGGAACACAGGGTCAACACTGAAGCTTTCTTT.

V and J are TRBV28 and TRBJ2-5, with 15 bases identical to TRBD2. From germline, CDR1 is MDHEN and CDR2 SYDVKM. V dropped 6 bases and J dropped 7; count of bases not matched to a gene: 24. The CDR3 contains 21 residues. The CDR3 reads CASSSYHAGTSGGQVYGTQYF. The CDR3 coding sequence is TGTGCCAGCAGCTCGTACCACGCCGGGACTAGCGGGGGGCAGGTGTATGGGACCCAGTACTTC. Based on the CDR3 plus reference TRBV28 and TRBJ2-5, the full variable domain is DVKVTQSSRYLVKRTGEKVFLECVQDMDHENMFWYRQDPGLGLRLIYFSYDVKMKEKGDIPEGYSVSREKKERFSLILESASTNQTSMYLCASSSYHAGTSGGQVYGTQYFGPGTRLLVL.

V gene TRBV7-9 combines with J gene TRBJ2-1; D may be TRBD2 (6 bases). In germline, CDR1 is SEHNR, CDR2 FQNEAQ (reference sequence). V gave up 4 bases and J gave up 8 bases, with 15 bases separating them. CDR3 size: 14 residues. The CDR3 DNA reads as TGTGCCAGCAGCTCAAGGACTGGCGGGGATGAGCAGTTCTTC. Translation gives CASSSRTGGDEQFF.

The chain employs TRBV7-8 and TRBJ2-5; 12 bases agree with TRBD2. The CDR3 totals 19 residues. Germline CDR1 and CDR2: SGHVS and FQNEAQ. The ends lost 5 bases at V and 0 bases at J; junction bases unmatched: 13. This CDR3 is CASSLPVTSGGPNQETQYF. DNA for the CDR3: TGTGCCAGCAGCCTGCCTGTAACTAGCGGGGGGCCAAACCAAGAGACCCAGTACTTC.

DNA of the CDR3: TGCGCCAGCAGCCAAGCCCGGGGTATCTCCTACGAGCAGTACTTC. It translates to CASSQARGISYEQYF. The J gene is TRBJ2-7, the V gene TRBV4-3; D perhaps matches TRBD2 (5 bases). The CDR3 has 15 amino acids. The V end lost 1 base, the J end lost 0 bases, and 10 bases lay between the germline ends. In germline, CDR1 is LGHNA, CDR2 YSLEER.

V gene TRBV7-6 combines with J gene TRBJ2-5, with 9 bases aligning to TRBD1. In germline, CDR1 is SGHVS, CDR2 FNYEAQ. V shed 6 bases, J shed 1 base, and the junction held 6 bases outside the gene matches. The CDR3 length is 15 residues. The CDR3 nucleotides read TGTGCCAGCAGTCGGACAGGGGTAGGCCAAGAGACCCAGTACTTC. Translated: CASSRTGVGQETQYF.

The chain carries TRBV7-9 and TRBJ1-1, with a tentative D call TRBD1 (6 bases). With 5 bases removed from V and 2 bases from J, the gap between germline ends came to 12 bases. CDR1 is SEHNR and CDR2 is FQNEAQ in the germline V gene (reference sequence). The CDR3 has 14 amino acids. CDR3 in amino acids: CASSPKTGNTEAFF. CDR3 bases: TGTGCCAGCAGCCCTAAGACAGGAAACACTGAAGCTTTCTTT.

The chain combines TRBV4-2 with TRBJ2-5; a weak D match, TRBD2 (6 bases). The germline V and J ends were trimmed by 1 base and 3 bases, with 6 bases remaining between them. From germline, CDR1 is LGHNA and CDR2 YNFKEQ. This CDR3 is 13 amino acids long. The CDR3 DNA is TGTGCCAGCAGCCAAGGCGGGGAAGAGACCCAGTACTTC. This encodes CASSQGGEETQYF.

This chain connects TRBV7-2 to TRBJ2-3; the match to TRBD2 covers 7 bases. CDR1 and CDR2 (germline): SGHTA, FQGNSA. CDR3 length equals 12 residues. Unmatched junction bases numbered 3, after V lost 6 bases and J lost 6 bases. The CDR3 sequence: CASSKLADTQYF. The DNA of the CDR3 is TGTGCCAGCAGTAAACTAGCGGATACGCAGTATTTT.

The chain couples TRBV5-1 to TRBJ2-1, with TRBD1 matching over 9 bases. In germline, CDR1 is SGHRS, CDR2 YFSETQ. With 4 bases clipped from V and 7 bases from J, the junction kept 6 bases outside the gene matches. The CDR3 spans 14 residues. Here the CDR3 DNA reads TGCGCCAGCAGCGACGGACAGGGGTTGAATGAGCAGTTCTTC. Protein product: CASSDGQGLNEQFF.

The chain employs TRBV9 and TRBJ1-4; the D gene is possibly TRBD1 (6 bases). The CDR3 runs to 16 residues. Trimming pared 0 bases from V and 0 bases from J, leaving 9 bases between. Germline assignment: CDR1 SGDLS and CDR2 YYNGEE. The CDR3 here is CASSVGGLSTNEKLFF. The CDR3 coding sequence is TGTGCCAGCAGCGTAGGGGGGCTATCAACTAATGAAAAACTGTTTTTT.

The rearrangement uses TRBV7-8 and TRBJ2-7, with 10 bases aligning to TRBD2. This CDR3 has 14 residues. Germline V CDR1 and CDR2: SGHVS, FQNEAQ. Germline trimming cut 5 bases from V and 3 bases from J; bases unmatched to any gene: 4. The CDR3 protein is CASSPGTSVYEQYF. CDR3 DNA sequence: TGTGCCAGCAGCCCCGGGACTAGCGTCTACGAGCAGTACTTC.

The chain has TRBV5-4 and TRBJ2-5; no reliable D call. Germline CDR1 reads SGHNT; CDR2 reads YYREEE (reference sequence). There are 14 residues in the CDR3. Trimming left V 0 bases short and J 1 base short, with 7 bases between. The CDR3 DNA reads TGTGCCAGCAGCTTGGCCGCGATCCAAGAGACCCAGTACTTC. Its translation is CASSLAAIQETQYF.

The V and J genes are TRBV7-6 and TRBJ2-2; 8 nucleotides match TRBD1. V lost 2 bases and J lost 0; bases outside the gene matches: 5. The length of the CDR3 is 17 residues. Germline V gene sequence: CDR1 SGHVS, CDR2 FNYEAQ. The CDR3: CASSLKLDRANTGELFF. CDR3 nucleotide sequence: TGTGCCAGCAGCTTAAAACTGGACAGGGCGAACACCGGGGAGCTGTTTTTT. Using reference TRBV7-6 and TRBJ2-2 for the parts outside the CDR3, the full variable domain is GAGVSQSPRYKVTKRGQDVALRCDPISGHVSLYWYRQALGQGPEFLTYFNYEAQQDKSGLPNDRFSAERPEGSISTLTIQRTEQRDSAMYRCASSLKLDRANTGELFFGEGSRLTVL.

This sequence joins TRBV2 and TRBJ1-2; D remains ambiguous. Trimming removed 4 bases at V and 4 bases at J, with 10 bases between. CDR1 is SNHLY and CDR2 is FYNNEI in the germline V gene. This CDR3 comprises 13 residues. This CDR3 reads CASSAVLSYGYTF. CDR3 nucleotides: TGTGCCAGCAGTGCGGTGCTTTCCTATGGCTACACCTTC.

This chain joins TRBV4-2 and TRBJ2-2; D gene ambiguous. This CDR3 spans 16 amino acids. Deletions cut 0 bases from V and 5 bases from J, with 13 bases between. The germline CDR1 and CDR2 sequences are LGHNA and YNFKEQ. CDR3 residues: CASSQDMSWATGELFF. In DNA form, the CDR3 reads TGTGCCAGCAGCCAAGATATGTCTTGGGCTACCGGGGAGCTGTTTTTT.

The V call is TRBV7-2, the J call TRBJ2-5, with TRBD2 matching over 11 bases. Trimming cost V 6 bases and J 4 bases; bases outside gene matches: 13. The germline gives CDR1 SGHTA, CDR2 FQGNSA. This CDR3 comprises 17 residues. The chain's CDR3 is CASSSIAGGPSGETQYF. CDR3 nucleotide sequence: TGTGCCAGCAGTTCTATAGCGGGGGGGCCCTCGGGAGAGACCCAGTACTTC. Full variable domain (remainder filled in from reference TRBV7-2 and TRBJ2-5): GAGVSQSPSNKVTEKGKDVELRCDPISGHTALYWYRQSLGQGLEFLIYFQGNSAPDKSGLPSDRFSAERTGGSVSTLTIQRTQQEDSAVYLCASSSIAGGPSGETQYFGPGTRLLVL.

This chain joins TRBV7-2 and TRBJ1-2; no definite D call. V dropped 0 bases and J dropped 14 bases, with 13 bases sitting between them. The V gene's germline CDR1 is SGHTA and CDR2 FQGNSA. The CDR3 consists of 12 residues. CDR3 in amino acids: CASSLAQSIPTF. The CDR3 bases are TGTGCCAGCAGCTTAGCGCAAAGCATTCCTACCTTC. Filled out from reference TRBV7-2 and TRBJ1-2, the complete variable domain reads GAGVSQSPSNKVTEKGKDVELRCDPISGHTALYWYRQSLGQGLEFLIYFQGNSAPDKSGLPSDRFSAERTGGSVSTLTIQRTQQEDSAVYLCASSLAQSIPTFGSGTRLTVV.

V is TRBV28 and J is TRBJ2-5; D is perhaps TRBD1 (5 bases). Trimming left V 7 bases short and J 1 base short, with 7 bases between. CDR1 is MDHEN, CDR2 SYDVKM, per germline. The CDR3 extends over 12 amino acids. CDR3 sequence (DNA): TGTGCCAGCAAGGGGTTCCAAGAGACCCAGTACTTC. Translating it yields CASKGFQETQYF.